This passage covers 30 T cell receptor beta chains from one sample sequenced in a study of glioma-infiltrating T cells. The iRepertoire nested amplicon-rescue multiplex PCR amplified TCR alpha and beta CDR3s from RNA. TCRdb redid the calling of the multiplex PCR reads with MiXCR, one entry per CDR3 protein. The data show about 140,000 distinct CDR3 sequences, with about two fifths seen just once and around 18% held by the top ten. The sequenced sample consisted of glioma tissue, nonneoplastic brain tissue, or PBMCs (not recorded which). Source of these receptors: a human donor with low-grade glioma or glioblastoma, undergoing nonglioma brain surgery, or in good health (not recorded which).

This clonotype has just a few counts. The gene calls are TRBV20-1 and TRBJ2-5; D possibly corresponds to TRBD2 (6 bases). The CDR3 covers 12 residues. The V gene's germline CDR1 is DFQATT and CDR2 SNEGSKA (reference sequence). The V end lost 3 bases, the J end lost 3 bases, and 8 bases lay between the germline ends. The CDR3: CSASGREETQYF. The DNA for the CDR3 is TGCAGTGCTAGCGGGAGAGAAGAGACCCAGTACTTC.

There are many counts of this clonotype. The chain uses TRBV6-1 and TRBJ2-3; no definite D call. The V gene's germline CDR1 is MNHNS and CDR2 SASEGT. The CDR3 totals 11 residues. The V end lost 5 bases, the J end lost 7 bases, and 7 bases lay between the germline ends. Written as DNA, the CDR3 is TGTGCCAGCAGTTATCAAAATACGCAGTATTTT. Its protein is CASSYQNTQYF.

This clonotype was observed a few times. V gene TRBV12-3 or TRBV12-4 combines with J gene TRBJ2-2; D is uncertain. The ends were cut back, 3 bases at V and 3 bases at J, with 5 bases in the middle. This CDR3 comprises 13 residues. CDR3 in DNA: TGTGCCAGCAGTTTGGGCTACACCGGGGAGCTGTTTTTT. Translation gives CASSLGYTGELFF.

This clonotype was seen more than once but under ten times. The gene calls are TRBV6-6 and TRBJ2-7, with 7 bases matching TRBD1. CDR1 MNHNY and CDR2 SVGAGI come from the germline V gene (reference sequence). This CDR3 contains 15 residues. J lost 2 bases, V lost 2 bases, and 6 bases had no gene match. In nucleotides, the CDR3 is TGTGCCAGCAGTTACGAGGACAGGCCTCCCTACGAGCAGTACTTC. It translates to CASSYEDRPPYEQYF.

The chain recombines TRBV6-2 or TRBV6-3 with TRBJ2-7; D might be TRBD1 (6 bases). Trimming pared 10 bases from V and 6 bases from J, leaving 10 bases between. CDR1 and CDR2 from the germline V gene are MNHEY and SVGEGT. This CDR3 is 10 amino acids long. The CDR3, as DNA: TGTGCCACCGGGGACACCGAGCAGTACTTC. Its protein is CATGDTEQYF.

This clonotype came up a few times. CDR3 DNA: TGTGCCAGCACCCGAGGGACCGCTACCTACGAGCAGTACTTC. It translates to CASTRGTATYEQYF. This chain uses TRBV6-1 with TRBJ2-7; D is tentatively TRBD1 or TRBD2 (5 bases each). V lost 7 bases and J 2 bases, leaving 15 bases between the germline ends. Germline CDR1 MNHNS, CDR2 SASEGT. CDR3 length equals 14 residues.

The chain employs TRBV6-4 and TRBJ1-5; D is ambiguous. V gave up 7 bases and J gave up 4 bases, with 14 bases separating them. From germline, CDR1 is MRHNA and CDR2 SNTAGT. The CDR3 is 14 amino acids. Here the CDR3 reads CASTITAGNQPQHF. In DNA form, the CDR3 reads TGTGCCAGCACTATTACTGCGGGGAATCAGCCCCAGCATTTT.

The V and J genes are TRBV7-2 and TRBJ2-1; D is undetermined. CDR1 SGHTA and CDR2 FQGNSA come from the germline V gene. The ends were cut back, 7 bases at V and 16 bases at J, with 20 bases in the middle. The CDR3 totals 12 residues. The CDR3 nucleotides read TGTGCCAGCACTCCTAACTTCCAGCGTTATTTCTTC. Encoded protein: CASTPNFQRYFF. Together with reference TRBV7-2 and TRBJ2-1, the CDR3 gives the full variable domain: GAGVSQSPSNKVTEKGKDVELRCDPISGHTALYWYRQSLGQGLEFLIYFQGNSAPDKSGLPSDRFSAERTGGSVSTLTIQRTQQEDSAVYLCASTPNFQRYFFGPGTRLTVL.

This clonotype was seen ten or more times. The V and J genes are TRBV2 and TRBJ1-1; D is unresolved. Trimming shortened V by 6 bases and J by 6 bases, and 11 bases separated the two germline ends. Germline CDR1 is SNHLY and CDR2 is FYNNEI. The CDR3 is 12 residues long. The CDR3 DNA is TGTGCCAGCAGCCCGCGTCCCCCTGAAGCTTTCTTT. This gives the protein CASSPRPPEAFF.

As concerns this clonotype: Since a much larger clone is just one base distant, this may be a read error. The chain uses TRBV6-1 and TRBJ2-1; possible D gene TRBD1, 6 bases. The germline CDR1 and CDR2 sequences are MNHNS and SASEGT. The CDR3 consists of 14 residues. In nucleotides, the CDR3 is TGTGCCGGCAGTCCGGGACACTCCTACAATGAGCAGTTCTTC. Its translation is CAGSPGHSYNEQFF.

The gene calls are TRBV10-3 and TRBJ1-6; no firm D call. This CDR3 contains 12 residues. The germline CDR1 and CDR2 sequences are ENHRY and SYGVKD. The V end lost 2 bases, the J end lost 11 bases, and 7 bases lay between the germline ends. The CDR3 region is CAISEERAPLHF. The CDR3 coding sequence is TGTGCCATCAGTGAGGAAAGGGCACCCCTCCACTTT.

The sample holds a few counts of this clonotype. The chain joins TRBV6-1 to TRBJ1-5, with D perhaps TRBD1 (6 bases). Germline V gene lookup returns CDR1 MNHNS and CDR2 SASEGT. The V gene lost 0 bases and the J gene lost 6 bases, with 21 bases spanning the gap. The CDR3 contains 18 residues. The DNA for the CDR3 is TGTGCCAGCAGTGAAGCTCCGCCTGGGACATCTAGAAGTCAGCCCCAGCATTTT. It codes for CASSEAPPGTSRSQPQHF.

The rearrangement joins TRBV10-2 to TRBJ1-1, with 8 bases aligning to TRBD1. Germline values: CDR1 WSHSY, CDR2 SAAADI. The CDR3 is 14 amino acids. After removal of 6 bases from V and 3 bases from J, the junction contained 6 bases not matched to a gene. CDR3 region: CASRQQGEYTEAFF. The CDR3 DNA is TGCGCCAGCAGACAACAGGGGGAGTACACTGAAGCTTTCTTT.

This clonotype was counted only a few times. The gene calls are TRBV20-1 and TRBJ1-2; 7 bases are shared with TRBD1. The CDR3 is 12 residues long. The V gene's germline CDR1 is DFQATT and CDR2 SNEGSKA (reference sequence). J gave up 4 bases and V 5 bases, and 4 bases lay outside the gene matches. Written as DNA, the CDR3 is TGCAGTGCTCCGACAGGGTCCTATGGCTACACCTTC. It translates to CSAPTGSYGYTF.

This clonotype appeared many times. J is TRBJ2-3 and V is TRBV15, with D unclear. Between the trimmed V and J ends, which lost 0 bases and 2 bases, there was a span of 6 bases. This CDR3 region has 14 residues. Per the germline V gene, CDR1 is LNHNV and CDR2 is YYDKDF (reference sequence). Here the CDR3 reads CATSRDITTDTQYF. CDR3 coding DNA: TGTGCCACCAGCAGAGATATCACCACAGATACGCAGTATTTT.

The V gene is TRBV6-2 or TRBV6-3, the J gene TRBJ1-5, with D hard to call. The CDR3 covers 16 residues. Trimming removed 5 bases from V and 0 bases from J, with 14 bases in between. Germline CDR1 MNHEY, CDR2 SVGEGT. DNA of the CDR3: TGTGCCAGCAGTGCCGAGTCAGGCGTTAGCAATCAGCCCCAGCATTTT. This encodes CASSAESGVSNQPQHF.

This clonotype was counted only a few times. This chain links TRBV4-3 with TRBJ1-6, with unresolved D. The CDR3 sequence is 15 residues long. Trimming removed 1 base from V and 4 bases from J, with 8 bases in between. Per the germline V gene, CDR1 is LGHNA and CDR2 is YSLEER. CDR3 sequence reads: CASSQAWQYNSPLHF. The CDR3 DNA reads TGCGCCAGCAGCCAAGCTTGGCAGTATAATTCACCCCTCCACTTT.

On this clonotype itself: This may stem from a read error, because a much larger clone lies one nucleotide away. The chain uses TRBV27 and TRBJ2-7; D unresolved. The V end lost 1 base, the J end lost 1 base, and 8 bases lay between the germline ends. Germline V gene lookup returns CDR1 MNHEY and CDR2 SMNVEV (reference sequence). The CDR3 loop spans 14 amino acids. CDR3 protein: CASSLWSPSYEQYF. CDR3 DNA sequence: TGTGCCAGCAGTTTATGGTCCCCATCCTACGAGCAGTACTTC.

This clonotype occurred a few times. The chain links TRBV27 to TRBJ2-7, with 11 bases fitting TRBD1. This CDR3 spans 15 amino acids. Trimming removed 4 bases from V and 3 bases from J; junction bases left unmatched: 5. CDR1 is MNHEY, CDR2 SMNVEV, per germline (reference sequence). CDR3 DNA: TGTGCCAGCAGTTCCCTGGGGACAGGGGGCTACGAGCAGTACTTC. Protein product: CASSSLGTGGYEQYF.

Concerning this clonotype: A much larger clone lies a single base off, so this may be a read error. The chain couples TRBV12-5 to TRBJ2-7; D uncertain. The CDR3 extends over 14 amino acids. Germline-derived CDR1 and CDR2 are LGHNT and FRNRAP. The V end lost 6 bases, the J end lost 4 bases, and 16 bases lay between the germline ends. The CDR3 bases are TGTGCTAGTGGGGAGTCTAGAGATACTTACGAGCAGTACTTC. It translates to CASGESRDTYEQYF. The full variable domain, rest sourced from reference TRBV12-5 and TRBJ2-7, is DARVTQTPRHKVTEMGQEVTMRCQPILGHNTVFWYRQTMMQGLELLAYFRNRAPLDDSGMPKDRFSAEMPDATLATLKIQPSEPRDSAVYFCASGESRDTYEQYFGPGTRLTVT.

The rearrangement joins TRBV9 to TRBJ1-4; D gene ambiguous. Germline CDR1 and CDR2: SGDLS and YYNGEE. The ends were cut back, 4 bases at V and 7 bases at J, with 23 bases in the middle. This CDR3 is built from 17 residues. This CDR3 reads CASSLQSGDEFGEKLFF. CDR3 nucleotide sequence: TGTGCCAGCAGCCTTCAATCCGGGGATGAGTTTGGTGAAAAACTGTTTTTT.

This rearrangement joins TRBV7-2 to TRBJ2-3; 11 bases agree with TRBD2. With V trimmed by 5 bases and J by 3 bases, 4 bases remained unmatched. The CDR3 sequence is 15 residues long. Germline V CDR1 and CDR2: SGHTA, FQGNSA. The CDR3 is CASSPRTSGTDTQYF. CDR3 sequence (DNA): TGTGCCAGCAGCCCCCGGACTAGCGGGACAGATACGCAGTATTTT.

The V and J genes are TRBV11-2 and TRBJ1-1; D remains ambiguous. Germline CDR1 reads SGHAT; CDR2 reads FQNNGV. The germline V and J ends were trimmed by 5 bases and 10 bases, with 11 bases remaining between them. The CDR3 is 11 amino acids. CDR3 sequence reads: CASSPGLGAFF. The CDR3 bases are TGTGCCAGCAGCCCAGGATTGGGAGCTTTCTTT.

CDR3 DNA: TGTGCCAGCAGACAACCGGGACAAAACTCCTATGGCTACACCTTC. It codes for CASRQPGQNSYGYTF. The chain combines TRBV6-1 with TRBJ1-2; possibly TRBD1 for D (6 bases). The CDR3 runs 15 residues. Germline values: CDR1 MNHNS, CDR2 SASEGT. Trimming left V 6 bases short and J 4 bases short, with 18 bases between.

This clonotype was recorded only once. This chain connects TRBV4-2 to TRBJ2-3, with TRBD1 identical over 7 bases. CDR3 length: 14 amino acids. V dropped 5 bases and J dropped 6; count of bases not matched to a gene: 8. Germline CDR1 LGHNA, CDR2 YNFKEQ. The DNA for the CDR3 is TGTGCCAGCAGCAGGGACAGTGGCATGGATACGCAGTATTTT. Encoded protein: CASSRDSGMDTQYF.

The chain is built from TRBV20-1 and TRBJ1-5, with D possibly being TRBD1 (5 bases). The V gene lost 5 bases and the J gene lost 2 bases, with 10 bases spanning the gap. The CDR3 runs 13 residues. In germline, CDR1 is DFQATT, CDR2 SNEGSKA (reference sequence). The CDR3 region is CSALGRGNQPQHF. Written as DNA, the CDR3 is TGCAGTGCTCTAGGCAGGGGCAATCAGCCCCAGCATTTT.

Comment on this clonotype: This clone may be a read error of a much larger clone one base away. CDR3 DNA: TGTGCCAGCAGTCCGCGGGACAGGTCGAACACTGAAGTTTTCTTT. Translation: CASSPRDRSNTEVFF. The V and J genes are TRBV27 and TRBJ1-1; 8 nucleotides line up with TRBD1. Germline V gene data show CDR1 as MNHEY and CDR2 as SMNVEV (reference sequence). The CDR3 runs 15 residues.

This CDR3 reads CASSHHSDSQETQYF. CDR3 sequence (DNA): TGTGCCAGCAGCCACCACTCCGACAGCCAAGAGACCCAGTACTTC. This rearrangement joins TRBV5-4 to TRBJ2-5, with a weak D call TRBD1 (5 bases). The CDR3 sequence is 15 residues long. Per germline, CDR1 SGHNT and CDR2 YYREEE (reference sequence). V was clipped by 4 bases and J by 1 base, with 14 bases between them.

Points on this clonotype: A much larger clone differs from this one at a single base, so this may be a read error. J is TRBJ2-5 and V is TRBV19; unclear D gene. CDR3 size: 12 residues. Germline lookup yields CDR1 LNHDA and CDR2 SQIVND (reference sequence). Between the trimmed V and J ends, which lost 4 bases and 6 bases, there was a span of 9 bases. CDR3 nucleotides: TGTGCCAGTAGTAAATATGCGAAGACCCAGTACTTC. Residues: CASSKYAKTQYF.

This clonotype has only a few counts. The rearrangement links TRBV25-1 to TRBJ1-1; D is unresolved. The V gene's germline CDR1 is MGHDK and CDR2 SYGVNS. Trimming shortened V by 3 bases and J by 3 bases, and 5 bases separated the two germline ends. The CDR3 covers 12 residues. The CDR3 sequence is CASSDAYTEAFF. The CDR3 coding sequence is TGTGCCAGCAGTGACGCATACACTGAAGCTTTCTTT. Variable domain in full (rest from reference TRBV25-1 and TRBJ1-1): EADIYQTPRYLVIGTGKKITLECSQTMGHDKMYWYQQDPGMELHLIHYSYGVNSTEKGDLSSESTVSRIRTEHFPLTLESARPSHTSQYLCASSDAYTEAFFGQGTRLTVV.